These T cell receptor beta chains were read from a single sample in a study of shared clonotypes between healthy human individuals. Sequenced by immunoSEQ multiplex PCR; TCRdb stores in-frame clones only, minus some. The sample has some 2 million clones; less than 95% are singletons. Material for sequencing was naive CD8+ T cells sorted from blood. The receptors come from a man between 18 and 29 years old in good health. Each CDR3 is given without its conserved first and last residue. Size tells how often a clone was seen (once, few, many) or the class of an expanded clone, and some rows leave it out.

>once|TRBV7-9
ASSYLGPGGETQY
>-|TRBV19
ASSKGGLGTEAF
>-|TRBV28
ASSKLGYYEQY
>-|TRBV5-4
ASSRDSYEQY
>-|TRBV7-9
ASSQGTYTYYEQY
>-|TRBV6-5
ASSYGTGWSYNEQF
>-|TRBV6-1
ASSGVLPGQGAVDEQF
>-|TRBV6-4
ASSDGPGYEQY
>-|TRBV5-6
ASSLASRDRGYEQY
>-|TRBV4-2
ASRPGQGSYYEQY
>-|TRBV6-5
ASSTTGTEQF
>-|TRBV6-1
AIHPQGAGYEQY
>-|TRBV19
ASSIVAGSLYNEQF
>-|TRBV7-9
ASSLRTTETQY
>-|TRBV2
ASSEHDPFYEQY
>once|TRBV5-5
ASSFGTASTDTQY
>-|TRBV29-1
SALQETQY
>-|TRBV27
ASTADRGITDTQY
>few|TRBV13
ASSPEGFSGNTIY
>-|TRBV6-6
ASSWTSGATDTQY
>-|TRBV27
ASGVLSSYNEQF
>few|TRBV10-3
AISESFGHSYEQY
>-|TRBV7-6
ASSPGTAGELF
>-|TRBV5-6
ASSPDGDNYGYT
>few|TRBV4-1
ASSLTGGETEAF
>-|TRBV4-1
ASSYSGQGYYEQF
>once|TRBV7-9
ASSLVGTGDDEQY
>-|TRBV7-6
ASSRRSYNEQF
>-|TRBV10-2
ASSDPGTGANEQF
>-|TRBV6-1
ASSEQPGQGAEEAF
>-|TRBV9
ASSVERSTNTGELF
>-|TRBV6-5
ASSYQGTDSPLH
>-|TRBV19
ASTGVSGNTIY
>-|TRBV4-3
ASSQGRLDTQY
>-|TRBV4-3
ASSWDWNTEAF
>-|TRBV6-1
ASSEGAGVASPLH
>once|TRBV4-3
ASSQDTGGELF
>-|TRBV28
ASNALAGGPGDTQY
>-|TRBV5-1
ASSFGQGLYEQY